Listed below are T cell receptor beta chains from one sample, sequenced in a study of cytomegalovirus exposure and HLA in healthy donors. Sequencing used immunoSEQ multiplex PCR; TCRdb keeps in-frame clones, though not all of them. The sample lists 150,000 to 200,000 clones, 77% occurring once. Material: PBMCs. The receptor source for this set is a man aged 18 to 30 in good health and CMV-seronegative. Both conserved end residues are part of each CDR3. Each record gives: J gene, V gene, D gene, clone size, CDR3 DNA, CDR3 protein. A D gene is named only where the DNA matches it firmly. Only part of the rows carry a size: once, few, many, or a class if the clone is expanded.

TRBJ1-2	TRBV7-9	TRBD1	.	TGTGCCAGCAGCTTAGGTCGAGACAGGGTCTATGGCTACACCTTC	CASSLGRDRVYGYTF
TRBJ2-3	TRBV29-1	TRBD2	.	TGCAGCGTTGGTATGGCGGGAGGGGTCGCAGATACGCAGTATTTT	CSVGMAGGVADTQYF
TRBJ2-5	TRBV5-6	.	.	TGTGCCAGCAGTTCCCGGATGAGGGAGACCCAGTACTTC	CASSSRMRETQYF
TRBJ1-1	TRBV7-7	TRBD1	once	TGTGCTAGCACCCTAACTTTTGACAGGGGCACTGAAGCTTTCTTT	CASTLTFDRGTEAFF
TRBJ1-2	TRBV7-9	.	.	TGTGCCAGCAGCTTGACGAGGGCTGAGGGCGGCTACACCTTC	CASSLTRAEGGYTF
TRBJ1-1	TRBV9	TRBD1	.	TGTGCCAGCAGCCCCTCCGGGACAGGGTCTGAAGCTTTCTTT	CASSPSGTGSEAFF
TRBJ2-1	TRBV27	TRBD1	.	TGTGCCAGCAGTCGTCCGGGACAGGCTTTCGATGAGCAGTTCTTC	CASSRPGQAFDEQFF
TRBJ2-3	TRBV7-9	.	.	TGTGCCAGCAGCTCTACAGGGAGCACAGATACGCAGTATTTT	CASSSTGSTDTQYF
TRBJ2-7	TRBV7-9	TRBD2	few	TGTGCCAGCAGCACACCCCTTTGGACTAGCGGGGTGGGGTACGAGCAGTACTTC	CASSTPLWTSGVGYEQYF
TRBJ2-3	TRBV19	.	once	TGTGCCAGTAGTATCGGGTTGGGACTCACAGATACGCAGTATTTT	CASSIGLGLTDTQYF
TRBJ1-1	TRBV13	.	few	TGTGCCAGCAGCGCCAGGGGTAGGAGCACTGAAGCTTTCTTT	CASSARGRSTEAFF
TRBJ2-1	TRBV4-1	TRBD2	.	TGCGCCAGCAGCCACGGACTAGGGAATGAGCAGTTCTTC	CASSHGLGNEQFF
TRBJ2-6	TRBV6-5	TRBD2	.	TGTGCCTCCGGGGGGGAGTCTGGGGCCAACGTCCTGACTTTC	CASGGESGANVLTF
TRBJ2-7	TRBV9	.	.	TGTGCCAGCAGCCCCGACAGCTCCCCCTTGGACGAGCAGTACTTC	CASSPDSSPLDEQYF
TRBJ2-1	TRBV6-5	TRBD2	few	TGTGCCAGCAGTCTTAGCGGGAGCTCCTACAATGAGCAGTTCTTC	CASSLSGSSYNEQFF
TRBJ2-3	TRBV7-6	TRBD2	.	TGTGCCAGCAGCTTAGAGGGCGGGAGGGCAGATACGCAGTATTTT	CASSLEGGRADTQYF
TRBJ1-2	TRBV6-1	TRBD1	.	TGTGCCAGCAGTGAAGCGGAGGGACAGACCTATGGCTACACCTTC	CASSEAEGQTYGYTF
TRBJ2-2	TRBV21-1	.	.	TGTGCCAGCAGCAAAAGGGCCCGTATCCGCCAGCGGGAGGGCCTAGTCACCGGGGAGCTGTTTTTT	CASSKRARIRQREGLVTGELFF
TRBJ1-1	TRBV5-4	.	.	TGTGCCAGCAGCTTCCCAGGGCTCACTGAAGCTTTCTTT	CASSFPGLTEAFF
TRBJ2-7	TRBV6-5	TRBD1	.	TGTGCCAGTCCGGGACAGGGGGCCTACGAGCAGTACTTC	CASPGQGAYEQYF
TRBJ2-5	TRBV10-2	.	few	TGCGCCAGCAGTGAGCCCACAGGGATGGAGACCCAGTACTTC	CASSEPTGMETQYF
TRBJ2-3	TRBV4-1	TRBD2	few	TGCGCCAGCAGCCAAGTTTCGCTTTCAGGGACTAGCGTAGATACGCAGTATTTT	CASSQVSLSGTSVDTQYF
TRBJ2-1	TRBV9	TRBD2	.	TGTGCCAGCAGCGTAGGTCGGGGGGACCGCTCCTACAATGAGCAGTTCTTC	CASSVGRGDRSYNEQFF
TRBJ1-1	TRBV4-2	.	.	TGTGCCAGCAGCCAAGACATTCGGGACACTGAAGCTTTCTTT	CASSQDIRDTEAFF